The present TCR beta chain was sequenced within a study of T cells in women clearing cervical HPV infection. Study outcomes and limitations: A classifier using richness and V gene abundances reached an AUC of around 0.81.

The CDR3 has 14 amino acids. The V gene lost 6 bases and the J gene lost 3 bases, with 14 bases spanning the gap. Looked up from germline, CDR1 is KGHSH and CDR2 is LQKENI. As for this clone: What it binds is unknown. Read sequence stops 3 residues before the CDR3 end, and the germline J gene provides the missing end.

The protocol was immunoSEQ multiplex PCR, while the TCRdb copy is restricted to in-frame clones and leaves out a portion. The clone table shows over 30,000 clones, with the ten largest holding 1.7%. Material for sequencing was blood buffy coat. The receptor comes from a woman aged 18 to 69 with a cervical HPV16 infection that either progressed to CIN3+ or cleared (not recorded which). The chain is built from TRBV18 and TRBJ1-1; no clear D gene. CDR3 region: CASSRNKDYTEAFF. Incomplete CDR3 DNA: TGTGCCAGCTCGCGGAACAAGGATTACACTGAA.